This T cell receptor beta chain originates from a study of Graves' ophthalmopathy and Graves' hyperthyroidism. Whole-study findings and limits: Blood contained most expanded thyroid clonotypes exceeding 0.001 frequency.

Amplification of TCR beta CDR3 regions used RNA transcripts. First-round RT-PCR relied on HTBI primers, and a second-round multiplex PCR came next. MiXCR, applied by TCRdb to the multiplex PCR reads, yields one record per CDR3 protein. The repertoire has hundreds of thousands of distinct CDR3 sequences, over 40% of them found once; the top ten carry over 2.5%. This clonotype was observed many times. What it recognizes is unknown. This CDR3 has 16 amino acids. Germline V gene lookup returns CDR1 MGHDK and CDR2 SYGVNS. Trimming stripped 6 bases from V and 3 bases from J, with 20 bases between. 10 ml of fresh blood yielded the PBMCs by density gradient.

Sequencing used peripheral blood. The receptor was isolated from an adult man with Graves' ophthalmopathy. J is TRBJ2-5 and V is TRBV25-1; the D call may be TRBD1 or TRBD2 (6 bases each). The CDR3 DNA reads TGTGCCAGCAGCGCTCTGGGGGGCAGTAGGAAAGAGACCCAGTACTTC. This translates into CASSALGGSRKETQYF. Based on the CDR3 plus reference TRBV25-1 and TRBJ2-5, the full variable domain is EADIYQTPRYLVIGTGKKITLECSQTMGHDKMYWYQQDPGMELHLIHYSYGVNSTEKGDLSSESTVSRIRTEHFPLTLESARPSHTSQYLCASSALGGSRKETQYFGPGTRLLVL.